The clone carrying this T cell receptor beta chain showed up many times. The sample originates from a study of early T cells in non-severe SARS-CoV-2 infection. Study information: Sequencing was performed on bulk RNA from unsorted whole blood, leaving chains unpaired.

Each cDNA molecule carried a unique molecular identifier. TCRdb passed the 5' RACE reads through MiXCR, listing each CDR3 protein once. The data show 25,000 to 30,000 distinct CDR3 sequences, 5% seen once. The CDR3 loop spans 11 amino acids. Per germline, CDR1 MNHNS and CDR2 SASEGT. V was shortened by 5 bases and J by 8 bases, with 9 bases between the two germline ends. Sequencing was done on a sample of whole blood. The V call is TRBV6-1, the J call TRBJ2-5, with D perhaps being TRBD1 or TRBD2 (5 bases each). This receptor was obtained from an adult who was a healthcare worker with PCR-confirmed SARS-CoV-2 infection or an uninfected control (not recorded which). DNA of the CDR3: TGTGCCAGCAGTTACAGGACTACCCAGTACTTC. It specifies CASSYRTTQYF.